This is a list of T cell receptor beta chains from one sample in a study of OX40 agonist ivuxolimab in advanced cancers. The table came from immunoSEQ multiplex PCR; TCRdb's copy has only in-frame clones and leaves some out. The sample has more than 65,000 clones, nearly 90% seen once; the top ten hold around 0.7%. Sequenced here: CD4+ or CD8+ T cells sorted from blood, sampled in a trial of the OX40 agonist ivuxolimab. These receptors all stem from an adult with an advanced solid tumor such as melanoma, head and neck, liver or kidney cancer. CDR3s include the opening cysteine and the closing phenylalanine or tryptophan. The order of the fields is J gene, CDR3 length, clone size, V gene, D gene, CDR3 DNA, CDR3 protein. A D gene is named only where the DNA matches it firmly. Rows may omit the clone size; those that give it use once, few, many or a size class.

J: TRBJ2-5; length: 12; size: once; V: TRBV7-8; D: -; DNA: TGTGCCAGCAGCCATACCCAAGAGACCCAGTACTTC; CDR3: CASSHTQETQYF
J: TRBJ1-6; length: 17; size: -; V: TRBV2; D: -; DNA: TGTGCCAGCAGTGGGGTCCTCACAGTAAACTATAATTCACCCCTCCACTTT; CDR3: CASSGVLTVNYNSPLHF
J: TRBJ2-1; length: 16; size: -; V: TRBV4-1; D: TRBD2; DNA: TGCGCCAGCAGCCAAGAAAGAGGACTAGGGGTGGATGAGCAGTTCTTC; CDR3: CASSQERGLGVDEQFF
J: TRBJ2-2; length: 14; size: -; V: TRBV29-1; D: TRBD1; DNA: TGCAGCGTCCCACGGGACAGGGAAACCGGGGAGCTGTTTTTT; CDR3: CSVPRDRETGELFF
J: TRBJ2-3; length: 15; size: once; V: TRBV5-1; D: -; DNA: TGCGCCAGCAGATTGGGTCCTTCTACCACAGATACGCAGTATTTT; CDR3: CASRLGPSTTDTQYF
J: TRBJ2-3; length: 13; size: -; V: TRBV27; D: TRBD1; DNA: TGTGCCAGCAGTCTTAACAGGGGGGATACGCAGTATTTT; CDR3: CASSLNRGDTQYF
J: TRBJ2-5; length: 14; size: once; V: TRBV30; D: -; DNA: TGTGCCTGGAGTGTACGGGGGGCGCAAGAGACCCAGTACTTC; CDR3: CAWSVRGAQETQYF
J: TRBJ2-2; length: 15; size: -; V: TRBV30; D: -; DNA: TGTGCCTGGGTGAGAGGGGGTTCCGACGCCGGGGAGCTGTTTTTT; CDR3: CAWVRGGSDAGELFF
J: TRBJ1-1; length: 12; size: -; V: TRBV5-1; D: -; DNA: TGCGCCAGCAGCTCCGGGGACTTTGAAGCTTTCTTT; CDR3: CASSSGDFEAFF
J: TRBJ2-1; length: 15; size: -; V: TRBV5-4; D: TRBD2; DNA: TGTGCCAGCAGCTGGGGGGGGAGCTCCTACAATGAGCAGTTCTTC; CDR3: CASSWGGSSYNEQFF
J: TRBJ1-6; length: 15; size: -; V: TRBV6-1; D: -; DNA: TGTGCCAGCAGTGAGACGGGCCAGGGCAATTCACCCCTCCACTTT; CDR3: CASSETGQGNSPLHF
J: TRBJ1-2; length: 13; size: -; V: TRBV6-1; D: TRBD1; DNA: TGTGCCAGCAGGTCGACAGGGGGCGGAGGCTACACCTTC; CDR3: CASRSTGGGGYTF
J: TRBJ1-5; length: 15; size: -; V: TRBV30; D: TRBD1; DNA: TGTGCCTGGAGCGGACCGGGACAGATTAATCAGCCCCAGCATTTT; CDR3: CAWSGPGQINQPQHF
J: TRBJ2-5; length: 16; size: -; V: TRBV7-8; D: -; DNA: TGTGCCAGCAGCTTAATTCTTAGACTGTATCAAGAGACCCAGTACTTC; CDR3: CASSLILRLYQETQYF
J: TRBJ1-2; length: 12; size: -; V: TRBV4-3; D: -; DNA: TGCGCCAGCAGCCCGGGCTGGGGGGGCTACACCTTC; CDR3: CASSPGWGGYTF